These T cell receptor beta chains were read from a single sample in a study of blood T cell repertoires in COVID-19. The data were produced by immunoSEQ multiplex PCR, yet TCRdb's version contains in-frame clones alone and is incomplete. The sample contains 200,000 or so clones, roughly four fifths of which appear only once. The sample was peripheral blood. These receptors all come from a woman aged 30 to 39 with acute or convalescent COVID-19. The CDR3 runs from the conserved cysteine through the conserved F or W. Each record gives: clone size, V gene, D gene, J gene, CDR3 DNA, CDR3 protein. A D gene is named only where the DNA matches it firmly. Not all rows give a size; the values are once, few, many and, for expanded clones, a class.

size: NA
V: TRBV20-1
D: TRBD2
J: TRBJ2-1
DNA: TGCAGTGCTAGTCGGAGTAGCGGGAGGCTGGGTGAGCAGTTCTTC
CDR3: CSASRSSGRLGEQFF

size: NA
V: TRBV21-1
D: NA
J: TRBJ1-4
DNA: TGTGCCAGCAGCAAAGACCCTAATAGGGGGCGCACAGGATTT
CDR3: CASSKDPNRGRTGF

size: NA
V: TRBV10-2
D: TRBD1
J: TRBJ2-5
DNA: TGCGCCAGCAAGACAGGGGGTGGACAAGAGACCCAGTACTTC
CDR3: CASKTGGGQETQYF

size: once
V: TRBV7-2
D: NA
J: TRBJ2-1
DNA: TGTGCCAGCAGCTTAGCCCCCCCTGCTAGCTCCTACAATGAGCAGTTCTTC
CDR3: CASSLAPPASSYNEQFF

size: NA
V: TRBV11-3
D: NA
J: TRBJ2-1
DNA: TGTGCCAGCAGCCCACGGAGCGGCCGTCACAATGAGCAGTTCTTC
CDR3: CASSPRSGRHNEQFF

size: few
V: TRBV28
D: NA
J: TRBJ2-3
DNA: TGTGCCAGCAGTTTATGGGGGGGTAGTACAGATACGCAGTATTTT
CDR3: CASSLWGGSTDTQYF

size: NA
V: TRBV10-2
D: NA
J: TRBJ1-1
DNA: TGCGCCAGCAGGGCAGGGTTCACTGAAGCTTTCTTT
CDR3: CASRAGFTEAFF

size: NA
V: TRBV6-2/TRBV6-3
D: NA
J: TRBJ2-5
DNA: TGTGCCAGCAGTTATTTAGGCGGGATAGAGACCCAGTACTTC
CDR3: CASSYLGGIETQYF

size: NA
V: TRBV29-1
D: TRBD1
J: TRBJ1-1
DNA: TGCAGCGTTGGCAGGGGGCGAGAAGCTTTCTTT
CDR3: CSVGRGREAFF

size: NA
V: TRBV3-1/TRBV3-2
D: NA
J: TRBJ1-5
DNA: TGTGCCAGCAGCCAAGTCACAGGTGCCCAGCCCCAGCATTTT
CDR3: CASSQVTGAQPQHF

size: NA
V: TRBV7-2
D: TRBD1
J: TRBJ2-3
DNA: TGTGCCAGCAGCTTAGCGACAGGGTGGGCAGATACGCAGTATTTT
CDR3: CASSLATGWADTQYF

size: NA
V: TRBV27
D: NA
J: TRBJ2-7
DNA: TGTGCCAGCAGTCTCCGGGACAAGACCTACGAGCAGTACTTC
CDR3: CASSLRDKTYEQYF

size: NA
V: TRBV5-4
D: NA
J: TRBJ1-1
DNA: TGTGCCAGCAGCTTGGTCCCAGAAAACACTGAAGCTTTCTTT
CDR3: CASSLVPENTEAFF

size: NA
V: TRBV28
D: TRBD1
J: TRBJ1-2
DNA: TGTGCCGGGGCCCCGGGACAGAACTTACTTTATGGCTACACCTTC
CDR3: CAGAPGQNLLYGYTF

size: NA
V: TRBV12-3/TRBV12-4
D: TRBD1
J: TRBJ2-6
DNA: TGTGCCAGCAGTTTAGGCACAGGACAGGGGACTACTTTC
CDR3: CASSLGTGQGTTF

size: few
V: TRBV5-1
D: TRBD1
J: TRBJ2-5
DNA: TGCGCCAGCAGCTTAGGGACAGTTCAAGAGACCCAGTACTTC
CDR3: CASSLGTVQETQYF

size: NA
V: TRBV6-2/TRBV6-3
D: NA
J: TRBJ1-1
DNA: TGTGCCAGCAGCCAGACAGAACTCGCAGCTTTCTTT
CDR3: CASSQTELAAFF

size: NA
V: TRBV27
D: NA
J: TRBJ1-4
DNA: TGTGCCAGCAGGCTCACACGGTCGGGGACTGGGAAACTGTTTTTT
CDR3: CASRLTRSGTGKLFF

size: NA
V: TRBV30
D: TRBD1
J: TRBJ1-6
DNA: TGTGCCTGGAGGGAACAGGGGGCTCGGGTGAGCTCCTATAATTCACCCCTCCACTTT
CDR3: CAWREQGARVSSYNSPLHF

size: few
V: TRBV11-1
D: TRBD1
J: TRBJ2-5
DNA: TGTGCCAGCATCGGGACAGAAGAGACCCAGTACTTC
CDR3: CASIGTEETQYF

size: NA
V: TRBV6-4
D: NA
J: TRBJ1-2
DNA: TGTGCCAGCAGCCGAGAACAGGGTTATGGCTACACCTTC
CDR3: CASSREQGYGYTF

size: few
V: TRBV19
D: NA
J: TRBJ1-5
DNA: TGTGCCAGTAGGCGGGAGTATCAGCCCCAGCATTTT
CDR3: CASRREYQPQHF

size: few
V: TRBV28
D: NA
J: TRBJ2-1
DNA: TGTGCCAGCAGTTTATCGAGTGAGGCCGGGCAGTTCTTC
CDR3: CASSLSSEAGQFF

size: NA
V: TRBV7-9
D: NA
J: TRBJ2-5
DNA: TGTGCCAGCAGCTTTAGACAAGAGACCCAGTACTTC
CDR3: CASSFRQETQYF

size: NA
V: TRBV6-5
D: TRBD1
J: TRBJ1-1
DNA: TGTGCCAGCAGCTTGGACAGGGGAATGCGGACTGAAGCTTTCTTT
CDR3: CASSLDRGMRTEAFF

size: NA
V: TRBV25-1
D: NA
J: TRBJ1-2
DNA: TGTGCCAGCAGTGATGTTAATGGTCAGAGCTACACCTTC
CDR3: CASSDVNGQSYTF

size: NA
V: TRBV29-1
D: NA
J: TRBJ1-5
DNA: TGCAGCGTCACCCAGGGGTCTACCAATCAGCCCCAGCATTTT
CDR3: CSVTQGSTNQPQHF

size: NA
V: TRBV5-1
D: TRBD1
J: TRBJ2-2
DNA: TGCGCCAGCAGCTTGGCCGGGCAGGGGGTCACCGGGGAGCTGTTTTTT
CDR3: CASSLAGQGVTGELFF

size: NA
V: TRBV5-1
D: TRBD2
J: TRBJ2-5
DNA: TGCGCCAGCAGCTTGGTCGTAGCGGGGGGGCCTCAGATGACCCAGTACTTC
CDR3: CASSLVVAGGPQMTQYF

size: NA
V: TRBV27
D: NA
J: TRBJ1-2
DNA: TGTGCCAGCAGTTCCACGGGTTATGGCTACACCTTC
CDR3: CASSSTGYGYTF

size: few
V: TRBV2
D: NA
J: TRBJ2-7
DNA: TGTGCCAGCGGAAGTTCTCGGGGCGAGCAGTACTTC
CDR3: CASGSSRGEQYF

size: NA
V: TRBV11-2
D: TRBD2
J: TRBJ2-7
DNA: TGTGCCAGCAGCTTAGGAGGGACTAGCTACGAGCAGTACTTC
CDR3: CASSLGGTSYEQYF

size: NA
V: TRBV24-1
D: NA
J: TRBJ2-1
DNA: TGTGCCACCAGTGACACAGGATATGAGCAGTTCTTC
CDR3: CATSDTGYEQFF

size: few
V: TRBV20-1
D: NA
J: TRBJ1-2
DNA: TGCAGTGCTAGCCCTCCATCCGGGTACACCTTC
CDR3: CSASPPSGYTF

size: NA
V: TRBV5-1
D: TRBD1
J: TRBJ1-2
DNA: TGCGCCAGCAGCTTGGCGGGACAGAACTATGGCTACACCTTC
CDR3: CASSLAGQNYGYTF

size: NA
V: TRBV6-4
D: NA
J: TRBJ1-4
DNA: TGTGCCAGCAGTTCGGACAGCGAGAATGAAAAACTGTTTTTT
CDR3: CASSSDSENEKLFF

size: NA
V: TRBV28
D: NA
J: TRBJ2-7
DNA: TGTGCCAGCAGTTTTACTTTCGCTACGGTGCAGTACTTC
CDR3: CASSFTFATVQYF

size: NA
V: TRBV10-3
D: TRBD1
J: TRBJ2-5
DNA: TGTGCCATCAGGAAGGGACAGGGCGGGGAGACCCAGTACTTC
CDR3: CAIRKGQGGETQYF

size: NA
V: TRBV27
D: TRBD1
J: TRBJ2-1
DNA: TGTGCCAGCAGCTATTCGGGACAGGGGTATGAGCAGTTCTTC
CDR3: CASSYSGQGYEQFF

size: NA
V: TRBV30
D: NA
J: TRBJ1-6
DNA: TGTGCCTGGAGTGGGATGGGGGGTTTGAATTCACCCCTCCACTTT
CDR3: CAWSGMGGLNSPLHF

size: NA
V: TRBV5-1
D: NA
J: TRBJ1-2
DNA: TGCGCCAGCAGCTCAAAGAGTTCGCCTAACTATGGCTACACCTTC
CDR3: CASSSKSSPNYGYTF

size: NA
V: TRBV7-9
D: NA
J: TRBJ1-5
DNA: TGTGCCAGCAGCTCCACGAAGGGGGACAATCAGCCCCAGCATTTT
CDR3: CASSSTKGDNQPQHF

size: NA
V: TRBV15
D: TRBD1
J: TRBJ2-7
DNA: TGTGCCACCAGCAGAGATGACAGGGGGCTTGCCTCCTACGAGCAGTACTTC
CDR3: CATSRDDRGLASYEQYF

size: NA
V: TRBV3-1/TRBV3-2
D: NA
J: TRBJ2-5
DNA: TGTGCCAGCAGCCAAGATAAGACTACTCAAGAGACCCAGTACTTC
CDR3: CASSQDKTTQETQYF

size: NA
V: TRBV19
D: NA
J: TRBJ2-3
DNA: TGTGCCAGTAGTCGCGCCGGAGATACGCAGTATTTT
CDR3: CASSRAGDTQYF

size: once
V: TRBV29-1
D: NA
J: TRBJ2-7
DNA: TGCAGCGTTTCTTGGGACTTCTCCTACGAGCAGTACTTC
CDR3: CSVSWDFSYEQYF

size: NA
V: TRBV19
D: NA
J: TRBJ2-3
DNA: TGTGCCAGTAGTCGGGTCTTCCTTAGCACAGATACGCAGTATTTT
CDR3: CASSRVFLSTDTQYF

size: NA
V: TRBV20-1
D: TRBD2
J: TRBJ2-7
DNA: TGCAGTGCTAGTGGCGGGAGTGGGATGTACGAGCAGTACTTC
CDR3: CSASGGSGMYEQYF

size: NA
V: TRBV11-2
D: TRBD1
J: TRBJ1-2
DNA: TGTGCCAGCAGCTTGGCGGGCACAGGGGGCCCTGGGGGCTACACCTTC
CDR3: CASSLAGTGGPGGYTF

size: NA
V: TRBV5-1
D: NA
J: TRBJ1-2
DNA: TGCGCCAGCAGCCTTCAGGGTCTCTATGGCTACACCTTC
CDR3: CASSLQGLYGYTF

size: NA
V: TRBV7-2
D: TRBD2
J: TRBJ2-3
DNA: TGTGCCAGCGGCACTAGCGGGTGGAGGGATACGCAGTATTTT
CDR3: CASGTSGWRDTQYF

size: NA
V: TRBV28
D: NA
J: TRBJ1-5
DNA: TGTGCCAGCAGTTTGGCGGGGGGCGGGAGCAATCAGCCCCAGCATTTT
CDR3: CASSLAGGGSNQPQHF

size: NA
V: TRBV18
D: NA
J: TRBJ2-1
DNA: TGTGCCAGCTTAGGGGCAGGGCTGAGCAATGAGCAGTTCTTC
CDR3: CASLGAGLSNEQFF